This T cell receptor (beta chain) was sequenced during a study of blood T cell repertoires in COVID-19. Sequencing used immunoSEQ multiplex PCR; TCRdb keeps in-frame clones, though not all of them. This table holds 300,000 to 450,000 clones, around 92% found once. CDR1 and CDR2 (germline): KGHSH, LQKENI. The CDR3 length is 16 residues. V shed 3 bases and J 3 bases; nucleotides not matched to a gene: 9. V and J are TRBV18 and TRBJ2-3; 7 bases are shared with TRBD1. The sequencing input was peripheral blood. The TCR comes from a woman in her 30s with COVID-19, enrolled during active disease. CDR3 nucleotide sequence: TGTGCCAGCTCACCCCTCGACAGGGTTGGTACAGATACGCAGTATTTT. Amino acid sequence: CASSPLDRVGTDTQYF.